This is a list of T cell receptor beta chains from one sample in a study of T cells after yellow fever vaccination. TCRdb processed the 5' RACE reads anew with MiXCR; each CDR3 protein has one entry. The sample consists of 500,000 to 550,000 distinct CDR3 sequences, just over 20% of them appearing once. The source was PBMCs, collected roughly 20 days after the first yellow fever vaccination. The receptors shown here come from a man aged 18 to 30 who received the YFV17D yellow fever vaccine. Both conserved end residues are part of each CDR3. The order of the fields is CDR3 length, D gene, V gene, J gene, clone size, CDR3 DNA, CDR3 protein. The D gene is left open where the match is weak. Not all rows give a size; the values are once, few, many and, for expanded clones, a class.

length: 17
D: .
V: TRBV5-1
J: TRBJ2-2
size: many
DNA: TGCGCCAGCAGCTTGTCACCCCCCCGGGGGTCGTCCGGGGAGCTGTTTTTT
CDR3: CASSLSPPRGSSGELFF

length: 16
D: TRBD2
V: TRBV9
J: TRBJ2-1
size: .
DNA: TGTGCCAGCAGCGTAGGTGGGCTAGCGGGGGCCAATGAGCAGTTCTTC
CDR3: CASSVGGLAGANEQFF

length: 14
D: .
V: TRBV12-3/TRBV12-4
J: TRBJ1-2
size: .
DNA: TGTGCCAGCAGCTCCTGGGGGTTTGACTATGGCTACACCTTC
CDR3: CASSSWGFDYGYTF

length: 18
D: .
V: TRBV7-8
J: TRBJ2-5
size: .
DNA: TGTGCCAGCAGCCGATCCCGACAGGGAGGGTTCCTTCAAGAGACCCAGTACTTC
CDR3: CASSRSRQGGFLQETQYF

length: 14
D: .
V: TRBV30
J: TRBJ2-3
size: .
DNA: TGTGCCTGGACTCGTGGGGGGCCCACAGATACGCAGTATTTT
CDR3: CAWTRGGPTDTQYF

length: 15
D: TRBD2
V: TRBV6-1
J: TRBJ2-1
size: .
DNA: TGTGCCAGCAGCCGATCAACTAGCGGGCTCGATGAGCAGTTCTTC
CDR3: CASSRSTSGLDEQFF

length: 18
D: TRBD2
V: TRBV6-5
J: TRBJ2-3
size: few
DNA: TGTGCCAGCAGTTACTCGACTAGCGGGGTTCCGGGGGCAGATACGCAGTATTTT
CDR3: CASSYSTSGVPGADTQYF

length: 14
D: .
V: TRBV20-1
J: TRBJ2-2
size: .
DNA: TGCAGTGCTACGGGGACCGCCGGTCCCGGGGAGCTGTTTTTT
CDR3: CSATGTAGPGELFF

length: 14
D: .
V: TRBV7-3
J: TRBJ2-1
size: .
DNA: TGTGCCAGCAGTTTCGACAGATTAAACAATGAGCAGTTCTTC
CDR3: CASSFDRLNNEQFF

length: 14
D: TRBD1
V: TRBV11-2
J: TRBJ1-2
size: few
DNA: TGTGCCAGCAGGGGACAGGGAATCGACTATGGCTACACCTTC
CDR3: CASRGQGIDYGYTF

length: 13
D: .
V: TRBV10-2
J: TRBJ2-5
size: .
DNA: TGCGCCAGCAGTGAGATGTGGTGGGAGACCCAGTACTTC
CDR3: CASSEMWWETQYF

length: 16
D: TRBD1
V: TRBV24-1
J: TRBJ2-2
size: .
DNA: TGTGCCACCAGTGATCCGGGACAGGGAAGCACCGGGGAGCTGTTTTTT
CDR3: CATSDPGQGSTGELFF

length: 14
D: .
V: TRBV5-1
J: TRBJ2-3
size: few
DNA: TGCGCCAGCGCACGGGACGGATACACAGATACGCAGTATTTT
CDR3: CASARDGYTDTQYF

length: 16
D: .
V: TRBV7-9
J: TRBJ2-7
size: .
DNA: TGTGCCAGCAGCTTAGCGGTCGGACTGAGCTCCTACGAGCAGTACTTC
CDR3: CASSLAVGLSSYEQYF

length: 12
D: TRBD1
V: TRBV20-1
J: TRBJ2-3
size: few
DNA: TGCAGTGCTAGGACAGGGGGAGATACGCAGTATTTT
CDR3: CSARTGGDTQYF

length: 17
D: TRBD2
V: TRBV7-9
J: TRBJ2-5
size: few
DNA: TGTGCCAGCAGCCAACGAAGGACTAGCGGGGGAAAAGAGACCCAGTACTTC
CDR3: CASSQRRTSGGKETQYF

length: 15
D: .
V: TRBV7-3
J: TRBJ2-3
size: .
DNA: TGTGCCAGCAGCTTGGGAGGGGGGCAGTCGGATACGCAGTATTTT
CDR3: CASSLGGGQSDTQYF

length: 19
D: .
V: TRBV7-8
J: TRBJ2-3
size: few
DNA: TGTGCCAGCAGCTTACTTGGACTTTTGGACCTTGTGAGCACAGATACGCAGTATTTT
CDR3: CASSLLGLLDLVSTDTQYF

length: 16
D: .
V: TRBV5-5
J: TRBJ2-3
size: few
DNA: TGTGCCAGCAGCAACCCCGTGGGGAGCAACACAGATACGCAGTATTTT
CDR3: CASSNPVGSNTDTQYF

length: 11
D: TRBD2
V: TRBV20-1
J: TRBJ2-3
size: .
DNA: TGCAGTGCGCGGACTAGAAACACGCAGTATTTT
CDR3: CSARTRNTQYF

length: 11
D: .
V: TRBV12-3/TRBV12-4
J: TRBJ1-1
size: few
DNA: TGTGCCAGCACACAGGGACCTGAAGCTTTCTTT
CDR3: CASTQGPEAFF

length: 14
D: .
V: TRBV19
J: TRBJ2-3
size: .
DNA: TGTGCCAGTAAGGAGAAGTTTAGTACAGATACGCAGTATTTT
CDR3: CASKEKFSTDTQYF

length: 13
D: .
V: TRBV19
J: TRBJ1-1
size: few
DNA: TGTGCCAGTATGAGAGGCTGGAACACTGAAGCTTTCTTT
CDR3: CASMRGWNTEAFF

length: 16
D: .
V: TRBV15
J: TRBJ2-3
size: .
DNA: TGTGCCACCAGCAGAGATCGTCCAACCAGCACAGATACGCAGTATTTT
CDR3: CATSRDRPTSTDTQYF

length: 13
D: .
V: TRBV4-3
J: TRBJ1-2
size: .
DNA: TGCGCCAGCAGCCCACGGCTGTGGTTAGGCTACACCTTC
CDR3: CASSPRLWLGYTF

length: 10
D: .
V: TRBV30
J: TRBJ2-7
size: few
DNA: TGTGCCTGGGGGGGCTACGAGCAGTACTTC
CDR3: CAWGGYEQYF

length: 14
D: .
V: TRBV6-5
J: TRBJ2-3
size: .
DNA: TGTGCCAGCAGTAACCAAGGTCGGTTAGATACGCAGTATTTT
CDR3: CASSNQGRLDTQYF

length: 14
D: TRBD1
V: TRBV10-3
J: TRBJ2-7
size: .
DNA: TGTGCCATCAGTGGACAGGGGGTTTTGTACGAGCAGTACTTC
CDR3: CAISGQGVLYEQYF

length: 13
D: .
V: TRBV20-1
J: TRBJ2-2
size: few
DNA: TGCAGTGCTAGCGCCCTTAGGTCCGGGGAGCTGTTTTTT
CDR3: CSASALRSGELFF

length: 14
D: .
V: TRBV5-4
J: TRBJ1-2
size: few
DNA: TGTGCCAGCAGCTTGGCACAGGGTAATCGCGGCTACACCTTC
CDR3: CASSLAQGNRGYTF

length: 13
D: .
V: TRBV7-2
J: TRBJ1-6
size: .
DNA: TGTGCCAGCACCGACCGCTTTGTTTCACCCCTCCACTTT
CDR3: CASTDRFVSPLHF

length: 15
D: TRBD1
V: TRBV5-1
J: TRBJ2-7
size: few
DNA: TGCGCCAGCAGCGTAACCGGGACAGGGGTATACGAGCAGTACTTC
CDR3: CASSVTGTGVYEQYF

length: 16
D: TRBD1
V: TRBV28
J: TRBJ1-2
size: .
DNA: TGTGCCAGCAGTTTATTCTCGGGGAGGACAGGGAATGGCTACACCTTC
CDR3: CASSLFSGRTGNGYTF

length: 18
D: TRBD1
V: TRBV4-1
J: TRBJ2-6
size: few
DNA: TGCGCCAGCAGCCAGACGGGACAGGGCTACTCTGGGGCCAACGTCCTGACTTTC
CDR3: CASSQTGQGYSGANVLTF

length: 14
D: .
V: TRBV5-1
J: TRBJ1-3
size: .
DNA: TGCGCCAGCAGCTTGGCAGGGAATGGAAACACCATATATTTT
CDR3: CASSLAGNGNTIYF

length: 14
D: .
V: TRBV12-3/TRBV12-4
J: TRBJ1-5
size: few
DNA: TGTGCCAGCAGGCCGGGACAATGGGATCAGCCCCAGCATTTT
CDR3: CASRPGQWDQPQHF

length: 11
D: .
V: TRBV25-1
J: TRBJ1-1
size: .
DNA: TGTGCCAATAGTACAGGGACTGAAGCTTTCTTT
CDR3: CANSTGTEAFF

length: 15
D: .
V: TRBV27
J: TRBJ1-6
size: few
DNA: TGTGCAGCTCGCGGGGGGGGCGCTTTTAATTCACCCCTCCACTTT
CDR3: CAARGGGAFNSPLHF

length: 14
D: TRBD1
V: TRBV4-1
J: TRBJ1-1
size: few
DNA: TGCGCCAGCAGCCAGGCGGACAGGGAGGCTGAAGCTTTCTTT
CDR3: CASSQADREAEAFF

length: 15
D: .
V: TRBV7-2
J: TRBJ2-1
size: .
DNA: TGTGCCAGCAGCGTGGACAGTTCTCCCTACAATGAGCAGTTCTTC
CDR3: CASSVDSSPYNEQFF

length: 15
D: .
V: TRBV5-1
J: TRBJ1-2
size: .
DNA: TGCGCCAGCAGCTTGTCACCGGCAGGGAACTATGGCTACACCTTC
CDR3: CASSLSPAGNYGYTF

length: 12
D: .
V: TRBV6-1
J: TRBJ2-4
size: few
DNA: TGTGCCAGCAGTGCCGGGCGGAACATTCAGTACTTC
CDR3: CASSAGRNIQYF

length: 15
D: .
V: TRBV4-3
J: TRBJ2-3
size: .
DNA: TGCGCCAGCAGCCAAGATACGAGACCCACAGATACGCAGTATTTT
CDR3: CASSQDTRPTDTQYF

length: 15
D: TRBD2
V: TRBV20-1
J: TRBJ2-1
size: .
DNA: TGCAGTGCTCCCGCTCGTAGCGGGGCCTACAATGAGCAGTTCTTC
CDR3: CSAPARSGAYNEQFF

length: 16
D: .
V: TRBV3-1
J: TRBJ1-1
size: .
DNA: TGTGCCAGCAGCCAACACGGCGGCAGGGGAGGGACTGAAGCTTTCTTT
CDR3: CASSQHGGRGGTEAFF

length: 11
D: .
V: TRBV5-1
J: TRBJ2-7
size: many
DNA: TGCGCCAGCAGCCGCTACTACGAGCAGTACTTC
CDR3: CASSRYYEQYF

length: 14
D: .
V: TRBV20-1
J: TRBJ1-4
size: .
DNA: TGCAGTGCTAGTCACCCGGAGACTAATGAAAAACTGTTTTTT
CDR3: CSASHPETNEKLFF

length: 15
D: TRBD1
V: TRBV14
J: TRBJ2-3
size: few
DNA: TGTGCCAGCAGCCAAGACAGGGGGCATGGAGATACGCAGTATTTT
CDR3: CASSQDRGHGDTQYF

length: 15
D: .
V: TRBV19
J: TRBJ2-1
size: few
DNA: TGTGCCAGTAGTACGACAGGCGGGTCGTACAATGAGCAGTTCTTC
CDR3: CASSTTGGSYNEQFF

length: 16
D: .
V: TRBV5-1
J: TRBJ2-3
size: .
DNA: TGCGCCAGCAGTAGGGGCAGTTCAAGGGCCACAGATACGCAGTATTTT
CDR3: CASSRGSSRATDTQYF